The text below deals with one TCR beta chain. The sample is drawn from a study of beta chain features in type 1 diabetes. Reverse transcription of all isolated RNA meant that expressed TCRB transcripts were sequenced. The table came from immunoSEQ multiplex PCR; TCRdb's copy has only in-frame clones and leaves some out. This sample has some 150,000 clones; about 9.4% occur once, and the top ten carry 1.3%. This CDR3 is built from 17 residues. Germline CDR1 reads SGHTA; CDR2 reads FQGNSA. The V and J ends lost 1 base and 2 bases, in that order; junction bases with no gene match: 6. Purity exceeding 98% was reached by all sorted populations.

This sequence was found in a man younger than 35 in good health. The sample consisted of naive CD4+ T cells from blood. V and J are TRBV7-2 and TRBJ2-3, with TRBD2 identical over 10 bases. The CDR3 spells CASSLDFLAGDTDTQYF. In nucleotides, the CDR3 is TGTGCCAGCAGCTTAGATTTTCTAGCGGGGGACACAGATACGCAGTATTTT.